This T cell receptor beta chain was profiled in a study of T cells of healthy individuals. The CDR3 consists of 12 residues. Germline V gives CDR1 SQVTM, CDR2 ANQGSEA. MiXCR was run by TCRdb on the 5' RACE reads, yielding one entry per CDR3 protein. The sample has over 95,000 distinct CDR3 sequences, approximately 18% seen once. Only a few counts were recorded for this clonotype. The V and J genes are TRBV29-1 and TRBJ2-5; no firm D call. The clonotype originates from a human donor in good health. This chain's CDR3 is CSGMGNQETQYF. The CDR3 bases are TGCAGTGGGATGGGGAACCAAGAGACCCAGTACTTC.